The entry below describes one TCR beta chain. Trimming left V 3 bases short and J 6 bases short, with 14 bases between. Germline-derived CDR1 and CDR2 are SNHLY and FYNNEI. The CDR3 loop spans 15 amino acids. This record comes from a study of neoadjuvant anti-PD-1 for oral cavity cancer. Blood libraries mostly used about 500 ng genomic DNA, six replicates each. Clones were sequenced by immunoSEQ multiplex PCR, and TCRdb holds only the in-frame ones, with some missing. The table has about 18,000 clones, 65% to 85% seen once. Patients had newly diagnosed, untreated stage II-IVA oral cavity squamous cell carcinoma. These oral cavity squamous cell carcinomas were HPV-negative and locally advanced. PBMCs were not maintained or expanded in culture before analysis.

The chain combines TRBV2 with TRBJ2-2, with D perhaps given as TRBD1 or TRBD2 (5 bases each). The receptor comes from a person aged 35-79 years with oral cavity squamous cell carcinoma. The specimen comprised PBMCs, sampled before nivolumab (anti-PD-1) treatment. The CDR3: CASSEMGVRAGELFF. In DNA, the CDR3 is TGTGCCAGCAGTGAGATGGGGGTAAGGGCCGGGGAGCTGTTTTTT.